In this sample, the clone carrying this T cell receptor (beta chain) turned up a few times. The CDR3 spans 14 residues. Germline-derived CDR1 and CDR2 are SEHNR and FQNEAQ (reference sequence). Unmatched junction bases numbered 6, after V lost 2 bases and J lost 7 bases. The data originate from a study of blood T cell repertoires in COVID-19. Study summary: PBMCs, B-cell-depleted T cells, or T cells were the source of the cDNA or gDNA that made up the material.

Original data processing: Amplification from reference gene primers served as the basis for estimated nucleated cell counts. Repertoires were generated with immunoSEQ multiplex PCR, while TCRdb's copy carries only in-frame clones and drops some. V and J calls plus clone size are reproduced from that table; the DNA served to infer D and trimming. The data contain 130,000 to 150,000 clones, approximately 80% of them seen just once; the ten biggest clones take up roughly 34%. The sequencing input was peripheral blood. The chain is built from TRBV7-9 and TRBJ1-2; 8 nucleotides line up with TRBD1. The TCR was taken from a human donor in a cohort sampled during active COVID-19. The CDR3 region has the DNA TGTGCCAGCAGCTTACCTGGACAGGGAAGTGGCTACACCTTC. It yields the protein CASSLPGQGSGYTF.